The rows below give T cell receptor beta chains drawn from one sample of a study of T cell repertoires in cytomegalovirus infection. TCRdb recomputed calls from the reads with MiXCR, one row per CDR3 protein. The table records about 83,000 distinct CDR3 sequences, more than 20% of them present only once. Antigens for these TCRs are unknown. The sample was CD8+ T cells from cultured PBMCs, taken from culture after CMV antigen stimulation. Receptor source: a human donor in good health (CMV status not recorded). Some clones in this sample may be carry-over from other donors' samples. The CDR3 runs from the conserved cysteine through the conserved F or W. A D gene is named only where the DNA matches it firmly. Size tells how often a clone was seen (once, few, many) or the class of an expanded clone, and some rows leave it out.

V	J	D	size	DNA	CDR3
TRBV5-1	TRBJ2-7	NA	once	TGCGCCAGCAGCCCCCTGATACGTGGGGGCCACGAGCAGTACTTC	CASSPLIRGGHEQYF
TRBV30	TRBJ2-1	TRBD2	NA	TGTGCCTGGTCCCCGGCGGCGGGGGGCTGGGATGAGCAGTTCTTC	CAWSPAAGGWDEQFF
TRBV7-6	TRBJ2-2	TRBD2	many	TGTGCCAGCAGCTTAGGGACTAGTTCGAACACCGGGGAGCTGTTTTTT	CASSLGTSSNTGELFF
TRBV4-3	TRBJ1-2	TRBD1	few	TGCGCCAGCAGCCAAGAATTGGGACAGGGAGGCTATGGCTACACCTTC	CASSQELGQGGYGYTF
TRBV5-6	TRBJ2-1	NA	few	TGTGCCAGCAGCTACCGTTACAATGAGCAGTTCTTC	CASSYRYNEQFF
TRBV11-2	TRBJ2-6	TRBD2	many	TGTGCCAGCAGCTTCGATTCGGGGGGGCTATACGCTGGGGCCAACGTCCTGACTTTC	CASSFDSGGLYAGANVLTF
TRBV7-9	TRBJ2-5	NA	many	TGTGCCAGCAGCTTTCCCGGGGGACTCCAAGAGACCCAGTACTTC	CASSFPGGLQETQYF
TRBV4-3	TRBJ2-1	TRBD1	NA	TGCGCCAGCAGCCAAGACTCCGACAGGGGGATATACAATGAGCAGTTCTTC	CASSQDSDRGIYNEQFF
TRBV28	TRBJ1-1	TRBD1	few	TGTGCCAGCAGTTCGGAGGGACAGGGAAACACTGAAGCTTTCTTT	CASSSEGQGNTEAFF
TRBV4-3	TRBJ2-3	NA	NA	TGCGCCAGCAGCCAAGATCCGTACAGCGGGACACAGGGAGATACGCAGTATTTT	CASSQDPYSGTQGDTQYF
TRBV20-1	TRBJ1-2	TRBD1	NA	TGCAGTGCTAGAGATCTGACAGGGGCTTTCGATGGCTACACCTTC	CSARDLTGAFDGYTF
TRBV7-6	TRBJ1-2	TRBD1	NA	TGTGCCAGCAGAGGACAGGGAATGGGCGGCTACACCTTC	CASRGQGMGGYTF
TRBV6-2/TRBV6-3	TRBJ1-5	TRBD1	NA	TGTGCCAGCAGTCTAACAGGGGGGAGTACAGTACAGCATTTT	CASSLTGGSTVQHF
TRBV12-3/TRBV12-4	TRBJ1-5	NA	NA	TGTGCCAGCAGCAGCGGACAATTTAGCAATCAGCCCCAGCATTTT	CASSSGQFSNQPQHF
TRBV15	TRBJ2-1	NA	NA	TGTGCCGTTCGGACAGCTTCCTACAATGAGCAGTTCTTC	CAVRTASYNEQFF
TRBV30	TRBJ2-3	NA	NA	TGTGCCTGGAGTTACGACTGGACAGATACGCAGTATTTT	CAWSYDWTDTQYF
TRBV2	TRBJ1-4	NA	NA	TGTGCCAGCAGTGAGAGGGAACAGGGCCCAATGTTTGGACTGTTTTTT	CASSEREQGPMFGLFF
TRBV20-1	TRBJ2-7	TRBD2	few	TGCAGTGCTAGAGATCGGCTAGCGGGAGACGAGCAGTACTTC	CSARDRLAGDEQYF
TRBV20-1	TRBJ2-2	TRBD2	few	TGCAGTGCCCCACCCCGGCGGGGGGGTCCCACCGGGGAGCTGTTTTTT	CSAPPRRGGPTGELFF
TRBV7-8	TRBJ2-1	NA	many	TGTGCCAGCACCCCCACCGGCGGGTACAATGAGCAGTTCTTC	CASTPTGGYNEQFF
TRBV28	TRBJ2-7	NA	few	TGTGCCAGCAGTTCCCCCCGGGACAAGATTTCCTACGAGCAGTACTTC	CASSSPRDKISYEQYF
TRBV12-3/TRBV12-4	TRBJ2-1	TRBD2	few	TGTGCCAGCATCTCGACTAGCGATTCCTACAATGAGCAGTTCTTC	CASISTSDSYNEQFF
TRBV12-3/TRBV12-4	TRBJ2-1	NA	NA	TGTGCCAGCAGTTCGTCCTCCGGGACTCGGGCGAATGAGCAGTTCTTC	CASSSSSGTRANEQFF
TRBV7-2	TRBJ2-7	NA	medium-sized	TGTGCCAGCAGCTTAGAGGTAGCGCCGCCATTCTACGAGCAGTACTTC	CASSLEVAPPFYEQYF
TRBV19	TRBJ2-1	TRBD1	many	TGTGCCAGTAGTATTTCGGGATCAGGGGGAACCATCCCCAATGAGCAGTTCTTC	CASSISGSGGTIPNEQFF
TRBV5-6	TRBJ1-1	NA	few	TGTGCCAGCAGCTTGGAGTCTTTCGTGAACACTGAAGCTTTCTTT	CASSLESFVNTEAFF
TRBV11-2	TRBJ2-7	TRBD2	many	TGTGCCAGCAGCCATAGCGGGAGGGCCTCCTACGAGCAGTACTTC	CASSHSGRASYEQYF
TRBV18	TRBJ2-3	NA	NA	TGTGCCAGCTCACCACCAGCCTTAGGGGGCACAGATACGCAGTATTTT	CASSPPALGGTDTQYF
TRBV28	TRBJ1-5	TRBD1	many	TGTGCCAGCACTTTCTCACAGGGGGCGGGACAGCCCCAGCATTTT	CASTFSQGAGQPQHF
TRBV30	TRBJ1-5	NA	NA	TGTGCCTGGAGTGTACTCGCCGGTCAGCCCCAGCATTTT	CAWSVLAGQPQHF
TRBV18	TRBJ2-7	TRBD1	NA	TGTGCCAGCTCACGGGGGACAGGGAAGGAGCAGTACTTC	CASSRGTGKEQYF
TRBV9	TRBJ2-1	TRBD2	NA	TGTGCCAGCAGCGTAGGTAGCGGGAGCAATGAGCAGTTCTTC	CASSVGSGSNEQFF
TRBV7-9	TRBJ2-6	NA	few	TGTGCCAGCAGCCACGAGTGGGGGGCTGGGGCCAACGTCCTGACTTTC	CASSHEWGAGANVLTF
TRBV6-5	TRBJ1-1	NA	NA	TGTGCCAGCAGTTACTCCACAGGATTGAACACTGAAGCTTTCTTT	CASSYSTGLNTEAFF
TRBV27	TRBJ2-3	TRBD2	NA	TGTGCCAGCAGTTCCTCGACTAGCGGGAGCACAGATACGCAGTATTTT	CASSSSTSGSTDTQYF
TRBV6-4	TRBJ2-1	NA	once	TGTGCCAGCAGTGACTTAGGGGAGCAGTTCTTC	CASSDLGEQFF
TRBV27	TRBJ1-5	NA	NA	TGTGCCAGCAGTTTAGGGCAGCTTAGCAATCAGCCCCAGCATTTT	CASSLGQLSNQPQHF
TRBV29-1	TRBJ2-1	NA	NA	TGCAGCGTTGGCCCGCAGCGGGAGCAGTTCTTC	CSVGPQREQFF
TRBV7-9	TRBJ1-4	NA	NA	TGTGCCAGCAGCTCAGGGCCCGGTCGGAATGAAAAACTGTTTTTT	CASSSGPGRNEKLFF
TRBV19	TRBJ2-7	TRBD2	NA	TGTGCCGGTAGATCCGGGACTAGGCTTTCCTACGAGCAGTACTTC	CAGRSGTRLSYEQYF
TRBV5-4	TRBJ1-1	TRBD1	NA	TGTGCCAGCAGATCGCAGGGGGTCACTGAAGCTTTCTTT	CASRSQGVTEAFF
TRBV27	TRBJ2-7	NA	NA	TGTGCCAGCAGTCTCCTACAGGGATACGAGCAGTACTTC	CASSLLQGYEQYF